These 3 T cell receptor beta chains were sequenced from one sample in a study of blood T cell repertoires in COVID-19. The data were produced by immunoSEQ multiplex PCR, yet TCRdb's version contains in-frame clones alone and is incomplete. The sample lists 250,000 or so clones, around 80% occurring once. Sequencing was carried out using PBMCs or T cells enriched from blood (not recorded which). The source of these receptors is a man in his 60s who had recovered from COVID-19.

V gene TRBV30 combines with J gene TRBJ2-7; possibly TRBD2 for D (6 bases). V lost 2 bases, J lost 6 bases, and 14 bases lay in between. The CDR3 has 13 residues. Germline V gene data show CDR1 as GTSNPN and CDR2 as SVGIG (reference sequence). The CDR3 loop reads CAWSKGGASEQYF. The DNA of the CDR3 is TGTGCCTGGAGTAAGGGCGGGGCTTCCGAGCAGTACTTC.

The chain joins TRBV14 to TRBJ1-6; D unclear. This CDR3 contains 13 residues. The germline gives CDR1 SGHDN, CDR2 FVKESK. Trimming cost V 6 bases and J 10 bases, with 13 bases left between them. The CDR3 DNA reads TGTGCCAGCAGGGTAGGAGCTCGATCACCCCTCCACTTT. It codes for CASRVGARSPLHF. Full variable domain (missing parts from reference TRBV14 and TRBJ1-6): EAGVTQFPSHSVIEKGQTVTLRCDPISGHDNLYWYRRVMGKEIKFLLHFVKESKQDESGMPNNRFLAERTGGTYSTLKVQPAELEDSGVYFCASRVGARSPLHFGNGTRLTVT.

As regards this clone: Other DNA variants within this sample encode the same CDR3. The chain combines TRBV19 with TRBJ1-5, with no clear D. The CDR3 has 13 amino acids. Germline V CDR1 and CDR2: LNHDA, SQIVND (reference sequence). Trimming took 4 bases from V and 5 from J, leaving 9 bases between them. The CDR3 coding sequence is TGTGCCAGTAGTAGAGGCGGATATCAGCCCCAGCATTTT. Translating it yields CASSRGGYQPQHF.